The 31 T cell receptor beta chains listed next were all sequenced from one sample in a study of cytomegalovirus exposure and HLA in healthy donors. Both 60 Vbeta primers and 13 Jbeta primers went into the PCR. Some clones are missing from TCRdb's copy, which holds only in-frame ones; the method was immunoSEQ multiplex PCR. The data contain fewer than 45,000 clones, roughly 69% of them singletons. Input material: PBMCs. The receptor source for this set is a woman in her twenties or thirties in good health and CMV-seronegative.

The V gene is TRBV21-1, the J gene TRBJ1-1. TRBV21-1 is tagged as a pseudogene. CDR3 length: 15 residues. The CDR3 DNA sequence: TGTGCCAGCATCCGACCAGGACGGGAGGACACTGAAGCTTTCTTT. Translating gives CASIRPGREDTEAFF.

The V gene is TRBV15, the J gene TRBJ2-5; the D is unclear. Per germline, CDR1 LNHNV and CDR2 YYDKDF (reference sequence). The CDR3 spans 15 residues. The germline V and J ends were trimmed by 1 base and 5 bases, with 14 bases remaining between them. The CDR3 DNA follows: TGTGCCACCAGCAGAGTTAAAAGCGATCGGGAGACCCAGTACTTC. Translating it yields CATSRVKSDRETQYF.

V usage is TRBV9 and J usage is TRBJ2-3, with a possible D match to TRBD1 (7 bases). CDR1 SGDLS and CDR2 YYNGEE come from the germline V gene. The CDR3 consists of 16 residues. The V end lost 3 bases, the J end lost 6 bases, and 20 bases lay between the germline ends. This CDR3 is CASSGEGASVGDTQYF. The CDR3 DNA sequence: TGTGCCAGCAGCGGAGAGGGGGCTAGCGTTGGGGATACGCAGTATTTT. Complete variable domain (other parts from reference TRBV9 and TRBJ2-3): DSGVTQTPKHLITATGQRVTLRCSPRSGDLSVYWYQQSLDQGLQFLIQYYNGEERAKGNILERFSAQQFPDLHSELNLSSLELGDSALYFCASSGEGASVGDTQYFGPGTRLTVL.

J is TRBJ2-5 and V is TRBV30, with 9 bases identical to TRBD2. The CDR3 loop spans 14 amino acids. Per germline, CDR1 GTSNPN and CDR2 SVGIG (reference sequence). J was trimmed by 5 bases and V by 2 bases; bases with no gene match: 6. The CDR3 DNA is TGTGCCTGGAGTCCAGGACTAGCGCAGGAGACCCAGTACTTC. Protein: CAWSPGLAQETQYF.

The table lists this clone with a few counts. CDR3 DNA sequence: TGCAGCGTTGACACAGGGGGCACCGGGGAGCTGTTTTTT. Protein sequence: CSVDTGGTGELFF. The chain combines TRBV29-1 with TRBJ2-2, with 8 bases that match TRBD1. The germline V gene encodes CDR1 SQVTM and CDR2 ANQGSEA. The V and J ends lost 3 bases and 4 bases, in that order; junction bases with no gene match: 1. The CDR3 sequence is 13 residues long.

This clone was counted between two and nine times. The junction differs from germline at one of its ends, possibly a read error. The V and J genes are TRBV5-4 and TRBJ1-4, with 7 bases fitting TRBD1. This CDR3 is 14 amino acids long. Germline CDR1 SGHNT, CDR2 YYREEE (reference sequence). The CDR3 bases are TGTGCCAGCAGCCTTGACAGGGCTAAGGAAAAACTGTTTTTT. Protein product: CASSLDRAKEKLFF.

There are a few counts of this clone. The chain couples TRBV30 to TRBJ2-1, with 7 bases fitting TRBD2. With 5 bases clipped from V and 1 base from J, the junction kept 2 bases outside the gene matches. This CDR3 comprises 13 residues. Germline V CDR1 and CDR2: GTSNPN, SVGIG (reference sequence). The CDR3 DNA reads TGTGCCTGGTTGCGGGAGTCCTACAATGAGCAGTTCTTC. The encoded protein is CAWLRESYNEQFF.

The V call is TRBV2, the J call TRBJ2-1, with 11 bases that match TRBD2. The CDR3 runs to 15 residues. The trim removed 4 bases at V and 4 bases at J, leaving 3 bases unmatched. CDR1 SNHLY and CDR2 FYNNEI come from the germline V gene. CDR3 sequence: CASSAGTSGYNEQFF. In DNA form, the CDR3 reads TGTGCCAGCAGTGCCGGGACTAGCGGTTACAATGAGCAGTTCTTC.

J is TRBJ1-3 and V is TRBV5-3; tentative D call: TRBD1 (6 bases). Being an ORF, TRBV5-3 has a function that is uncertain. CDR3 length equals 17 residues. The V gene lost 3 bases and the J gene lost 0 bases, with 16 bases spanning the gap. CDR3 region: CARSSQAGGVSGNTIYF. Here the CDR3 DNA reads TGTGCCAGAAGCTCTCAAGCTGGGGGCGTCTCTGGAAACACCATATATTTT.

There are a few counts of this clone. The chain has TRBV6-4 and TRBJ2-3, with TRBD2 identical over 8 bases. This CDR3 region has 14 residues. J lost 1 base, V lost 3 bases, and 0 bases had no gene match. Germline lookup yields CDR1 MRHNA and CDR2 SNTAGT. Here the CDR3 reads CASSEAGGTDTQYF. CDR3 coding DNA: TGTGCCAGCAGTGAAGCGGGGGGCACAGATACGCAGTATTTT.

The genes are TRBV29-1 and TRBJ1-4, with 8 bases that match TRBD1. After removal of 7 bases from V and 7 bases from J, the junction contained 8 bases not matched to a gene. The CDR3 has 13 amino acids. CDR1 is SQVTM, CDR2 ANQGSEA, per germline. As DNA, the CDR3 is TGCAGCGCTGACAGGGGAAGCGGTGAAAAACTGTTTTTT. Its protein is CSADRGSGEKLFF.

This clone appeared a few times. CDR3 sequence reads: CASSQPVAGGADTQYF. The CDR3 region has the DNA TGTGCCAGCAGCCAACCCGTAGCGGGGGGCGCAGATACGCAGTATTTT. This sequence joins TRBV7-9 and TRBJ2-3; 10 bases match TRBD2. Germline lookup yields CDR1 SEHNR and CDR2 FQNEAQ (reference sequence). The CDR3 length is 16 residues. V lost 5 bases, J lost 4 bases, and 9 bases stayed unmatched.

This chain's CDR3 is CASSQTLNTEAFF. The CDR3 DNA follows: TGTGCCAGCAGCCAGACACTGAACACTGAAGCTTTCTTT. V usage is TRBV7-3 and J usage is TRBJ1-1; D is unclear. The CDR3 extends over 13 amino acids. Germline values: CDR1 SGHTA, CDR2 FQGTGA. V lost 5 bases and J 0 bases, leaving 7 bases between the germline ends.

This clone was counted between two and nine times. The gene calls are TRBV6-1 and TRBJ2-7; 10 bases line up with TRBD1. J lost 3 bases, V lost 7 bases, and 9 bases had no gene match. CDR3 size: 15 residues. The germline V gene encodes CDR1 MNHNS and CDR2 SASEGT. The CDR3 region has the DNA TGTGCCAGCACCCTCGACAGGGGGCCACTCTACGAGCAGTACTTC. The encoded protein is CASTLDRGPLYEQYF.

As concerns this clone: The germline gene is not matched at one end of the junction; a read error may be the cause. The J gene is TRBJ2-6, the V gene TRBV29-1; D may be TRBD1 (5 bases). The CDR3 covers 14 residues. The germline gives CDR1 SQVTM, CDR2 ANQGSEA. In DNA form, the CDR3 reads TGCAGCGTGGGGAACGTATCTGGGGCCAACGTCCCGACTTTC. Amino acids: CSVGNVSGANVPTF.

In its sample, this clone ranks as medium-sized (0.01 to 0.1%). The rearrangement joins TRBV28 to TRBJ1-5, with no clear D. The germline gives CDR1 MDHEN, CDR2 SYDVKM. This CDR3 is built from 15 residues. The ends were cut back, 5 bases at V and 4 bases at J, with 15 bases in the middle. Written as DNA, the CDR3 is TGTGCCAGCAGTATCCCCGTGGGCGGGAATCAGCCCCAGCATTTT. Encoded protein: CASSIPVGGNQPQHF. Using reference TRBV28 and TRBJ1-5 for the parts outside the CDR3, the full variable domain is DVKVTQSSRYLVKRTGEKVFLECVQDMDHENMFWYRQDPGLGLRLIYFSYDVKMKEKGDIPEGYSVSREKKERFSLILESASTNQTSMYLCASSIPVGGNQPQHFGDGTRLSIL.

This clone came up a few times. This chain joins TRBV9 and TRBJ2-1, with a possible D match to TRBD1 (6 bases). Trimming removed 3 bases from V and 1 base from J, with 17 bases in between. CDR1 is SGDLS and CDR2 is YYNGEE in the germline V gene. This CDR3 is built from 17 residues. CDR3 region: CASSATTGSTSYNEQFF. The CDR3 bases are TGTGCCAGCAGCGCCACCACAGGGTCGACATCCTACAATGAGCAGTTCTTC.

The J gene is TRBJ2-4, the V gene TRBV2, with TRBD2 matching over 10 bases. The J segment lost 7 bases and the V segment lost 4 bases, leaving 7 bases of the junction unmatched. The CDR3 length is 15 residues. Germline V gene data show CDR1 as SNHLY and CDR2 as FYNNEI. The CDR3 bases are TGTGCCAGCAGTGTGCGAGCGGGGGGGCGGAACATTCAGTACTTC. Translated: CASSVRAGGRNIQYF.

There are a few counts of this clone. The J gene is TRBJ2-1, the V gene TRBV28; weak D call: TRBD2 (5 bases). The CDR3 runs 18 residues. V was trimmed by 3 bases and J by 5 bases, leaving 23 bases between them. Germline V lookup: CDR1 MDHEN, CDR2 SYDVKM. CDR3 residues: CASSFDDYTKKKHNEQFF. The DNA of the CDR3 is TGTGCCAGCAGTTTTGACGACTATACTAAAAAGAAACACAATGAGCAGTTCTTC.

The V call is TRBV5-1, the J call TRBJ1-2; D might be TRBD1 (5 bases). The V gene lost 1 base and the J gene lost 6 bases, with 7 bases spanning the gap. CDR3 size: 12 residues. Germline CDR1 SGHRS, CDR2 YFSETQ. CDR3 region: CASSLLGDGYTF. The CDR3 DNA reads as TGCGCCAGCAGCTTGTTAGGGGATGGCTACACCTTC. The full variable domain, completed using reference TRBV5-1 and TRBJ1-2, is KAGVTQTPRYLIKTRGQQVTLSCSPISGHRSVSWYQQTPGQGLQFLFEYFSETQRNKGNFPGRFSGRQFSNSRSEMNVSTLELGDSALYLCASSLLGDGYTFGSGTRLTVV.

The V gene is TRBV14, the J gene TRBJ1-4, with TRBD1 as a possible D gene (5 bases). V was pared by 1 base and J by 8 bases, with 8 bases between. Germline V CDR1 and CDR2: SGHDN, FVKESK. CDR3 length: 13 amino acids. DNA for the CDR3: TGTGCCAGCAGCCAAGCAGACAGCGAAAAACTGTTTTTT. It is translated as CASSQADSEKLFF.

The genes are TRBV5-1 and TRBJ2-3; TRBD2 matches at 8 bases. The V gene end was trimmed by 4 bases and the J gene end by 0 bases; junction bases not matched to a gene: 10. Germline CDR1 and CDR2: SGHRS and YFSETQ. CDR3 length: 17 residues. This CDR3 reads CASSQTSGGRSTDTQYF. CDR3 nucleotides: TGCGCCAGCAGCCAAACTAGCGGCGGGCGGAGCACAGATACGCAGTATTTT.

The V gene is TRBV5-1, the J gene TRBJ2-5; 7 bases fit TRBD1. V shed 0 bases and J 2 bases; nucleotides not matched to a gene: 1. The CDR3 has 14 amino acids. From germline, CDR1 is SGHRS and CDR2 YFSETQ. CDR3 sequence: CASSLGTGQETQYF. DNA of the CDR3: TGCGCCAGCAGCTTGGGGACAGGTCAAGAGACCCAGTACTTC.

This chain connects TRBV6-5 to TRBJ2-5, with D uncertain. The V end lost 2 bases, the J end lost 5 bases, and 15 bases lay between the germline ends. CDR1 is MNHEY, CDR2 SVGAGI, per germline. The CDR3 runs to 15 residues. The CDR3 is CASSYKGRPGETQYF. The CDR3 nucleotides read TGTGCCAGCAGTTACAAAGGCAGGCCTGGGGAGACCCAGTACTTC.

The chain is built from TRBV27 and TRBJ1-5, with D possibly TRBD1 on 5 matching bases. Germline-derived CDR1 and CDR2 are MNHEY and SMNVEV (reference sequence). Deletions cut 8 bases from V and 7 bases from J, with 18 bases between. The CDR3 is 14 residues long. Written as DNA, the CDR3 is TGTGCCAGCTGTATCCGCCAGGGAGGGCAGCCCCAGCATTTT. Translated: CASCIRQGGQPQHF.

CDR3 region: CASSPWGGGLTGELFF. The CDR3 DNA is TGTGCCAGCAGCCCTTGGGGGGGAGGCCTCACCGGGGAGCTGTTTTTT. J is TRBJ2-2 and V is TRBV4-2, with TRBD2 matching 7 bases. V lost 4 bases, J lost 4 bases, and 9 bases stayed unmatched. The CDR3 totals 16 residues. Germline-derived CDR1 and CDR2 are LGHNA and YNFKEQ.

V and J are TRBV21-1 and TRBJ2-7; the D segment call TRBD1 is taken from the table without a DNA check. TRBV21-1 is shown as a pseudogene. The CDR3 is made up of 13 amino acids. CDR3 residues: CASSNRQHYEQYF. The CDR3 DNA reads TGTGCCAGCAGCAACAGACAACACTACGAGCAGTACTTC.

This chain connects TRBV7-9 to TRBJ1-3; 8 bases agree with TRBD1. The CDR3 runs 16 residues. Germline-derived CDR1 and CDR2 are SEHNR and FQNEAQ (reference sequence). V lost 2 bases and J lost 1; bases outside the gene matches: 4. The CDR3 nucleotides are TGTGCCAGCAGCTTAACGGACAGGGTATCTGGAAACACCATATATTTT. Protein: CASSLTDRVSGNTIYF.

V is TRBV6-5 and J is TRBJ1-2, with 9 bases lining up with TRBD1. V lost 4 bases to trimming and J lost 3 bases; unmatched junction nucleotides: 6. The CDR3 is 15 residues long. The germline gives CDR1 MNHEY, CDR2 SVGAGI. The CDR3 here is CASSFHRDRDYGYTF. CDR3 DNA: TGTGCCAGCAGTTTCCACCGGGACAGGGACTATGGCTACACCTTC.

The chain uses TRBV14 and TRBJ1-1; 7 bases are shared with TRBD1. Germline CDR1 SGHDN, CDR2 FVKESK. Trimming took 4 bases from V and 0 from J; bases not matched to a gene: 5. CDR3 size: 15 residues. The CDR3 here is CASSPQGLLNTEAFF. The CDR3 nucleotides are TGTGCCAGCAGCCCACAGGGGTTATTGAACACTGAAGCTTTCTTT.

This clone was seen a few times. The genes are TRBV10-3 and TRBJ2-3; the D gene is possibly TRBD1 (6 bases). Deletions cut 4 bases from V and 2 bases from J, with 10 bases between. CDR3 size: 14 residues. Germline CDR1 is ENHRY and CDR2 is SYGVKD. The CDR3 region has the DNA TGTGCCATCAGTGTGGACAGAACCACAGATACGCAGTATTTT. Its protein product is CAISVDRTTDTQYF.